This T cell receptor (beta chain) was obtained from a study of blood T cell repertoires in COVID-19. Some clones are missing from TCRdb's copy, which holds only in-frame ones; the method was immunoSEQ multiplex PCR. The repertoire has 120,000 or so clones, 69% of them found once; the top ten carry roughly 2%. The CDR3 is made up of 15 amino acids. V lost 5 bases and J lost 10; bases outside the gene matches: 10. Germline CDR1 LNHDA, CDR2 SQIVND (reference sequence). This clonotype was sampled from a woman aged 70-85 years with acute or convalescent COVID-19. The sequenced sample consisted of peripheral blood. V usage is TRBV19 and J usage is TRBJ2-1; 11 bases align to TRBD2. CDR3 bases: TGTGCCAGTAGTGTTCTTAGCGGGAGGGCGGGGGAGCAGTTCTTC. Translating it yields CASSVLSGRAGEQFF.